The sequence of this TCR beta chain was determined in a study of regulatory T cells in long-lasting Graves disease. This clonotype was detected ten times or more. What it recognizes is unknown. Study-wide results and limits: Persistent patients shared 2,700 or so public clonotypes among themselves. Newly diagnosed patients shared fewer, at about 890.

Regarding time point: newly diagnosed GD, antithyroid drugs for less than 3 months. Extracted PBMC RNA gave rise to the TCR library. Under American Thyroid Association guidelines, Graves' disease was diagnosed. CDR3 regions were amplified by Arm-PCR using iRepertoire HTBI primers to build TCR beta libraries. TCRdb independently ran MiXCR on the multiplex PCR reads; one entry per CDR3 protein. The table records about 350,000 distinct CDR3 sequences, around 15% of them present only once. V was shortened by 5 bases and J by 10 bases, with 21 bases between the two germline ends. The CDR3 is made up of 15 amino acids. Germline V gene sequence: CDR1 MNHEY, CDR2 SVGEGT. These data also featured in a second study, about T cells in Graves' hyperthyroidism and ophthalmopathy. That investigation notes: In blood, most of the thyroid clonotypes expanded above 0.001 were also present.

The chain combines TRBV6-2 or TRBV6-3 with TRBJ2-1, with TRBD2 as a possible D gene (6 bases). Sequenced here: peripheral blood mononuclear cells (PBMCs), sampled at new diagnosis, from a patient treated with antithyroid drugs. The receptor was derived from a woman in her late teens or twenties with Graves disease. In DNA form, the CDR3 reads TGTGCCAGCAGTCCGTCCGGGACTCACTGGGTGGAGCAGTTCTTC. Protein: CASSPSGTHWVEQFF.